The entry below describes one T cell receptor (beta chain). This clone was observed a handful of times. This clone's antigen is unknown. No per-base quality is available; no much larger clone lies one base away. The data originate from a study of cytomegalovirus exposure and HLA in healthy donors (dated by TCRdb to the late 2010s). For the study in its entirety: According to an earlier analysis of 587 of the donors, some 180 million T cells yielded 117 million unique TCR beta sequences and 276 Gb of sequence data. An early release that covered roughly 600 HLA-typed donors contained approximately 300 gigabases of sequencing data and about 84 million unique TCR sequences. Of the roughly 390 genotyped donors, about 80% fell in the genetic ancestry cluster associated with self-reported Caucasian donors. The aim of the study was to test whether cataloging public T cell receptors could identify signatures of past pathogen exposure. The T cell repertoires of several hundred subjects were profiled by immunosequencing and related to cytomegalovirus serostatus. A separate validation cohort of approximately 120 different subjects was used in addition to the 666-subject first cohort. The study combined high-throughput TCR immunosequencing, statistical association of individual TCRs with disease status, and machine learning to predict cytomegalovirus infection status. To study patterns of TCR occurrence, a later analysis re-analyzed previously published TCR beta repertoires from 666 donors and added high-resolution HLA genotyping. Rather than using new phenotypic data, the later analysis identified candidate immune exposures from TCR beta sequences and from how often those sequences occurred across donors. An earlier analysis of roughly 580 of the donors used high-throughput TCR beta sequencing to judge whether each TCR beta V gene segment behaved as functional or pseudogenic. Donor age, sex, ethnicity and CMV serostatus were compiled alongside the repertoire data. A later genetic analysis used genome-wide SNP genotypes for 398 of the 666 donors, treating that subset as a discovery cohort. Every discovery cohort repertoire had been produced on one sequencing platform. HLA typing covered class I and class II loci at four-digit resolution. The number of donors typed differed by locus, with 629-630 for A, B, C, DRB1 and DQB1, around 560 for DQA1, nearly 610 for DPA1, and 400 to 490 for DPB1. Roughly 5 DR-DQ haplotypes were handled as single units for association and clustering, since linkage in the cohort was strong. Among approximately 370 genotyped donors of the cohort, an average of around 250,000 unique TCR beta nucleotide sequences was sequenced per donor, of which about 20% were non-productive.

The full study reports these points: The earlier analysis of approximately 540 of the donors excluded 15 to 20 rarely observed V segments, including chromosome 9 orphons, because counts were too low. It was suggested by the authors that the approach could potentially be generalized to other disease states and immunological phenotypes. A later genetic analysis associated a missense DCLRE1C variant with V-gene and J-gene trimming of TCR beta chains, and an independent cohort replicated the association. In this cohort, only TCR beta chains were sequenced, and detectable features were limited by the absence of alpha or paired-chain data. Specific HLA alleles were associated with over 15,000 TCR beta sequences at a false discovery rate of 0.05 in a later analysis. Sequencing depth was assumed to be roughly uniform across donors in the presence/absence analyses, though that assumption may not hold. In vitro tests confirmed that three of the cytomegalovirus-associated TCR beta chains recognize cytomegalovirus antigens. In an earlier analysis of around 600 of the donors, most TCR beta V segments were observed in productive rearrangements about 90% or about 30% of the time, broadly matching IMGT annotations. Because some donors lacked HLA typing at each locus, the association tests relied only on the typed subset. When HLA alleles, especially DR and DQ, strongly co-occurred, attributing TCR associations to individual alleles was difficult. In a later analysis, several top co-occurrence clusters were reported to appear linked to parvovirus B19, influenza, CMV and Epstein-Barr virus. According to a later analysis, most CMV-associated TCR beta chains appeared to be HLA-restricted, and the HLA associations seemed to be driven largely by CMV exposure. According to a later genetic analysis, donors in an Asian-associated ancestry cluster had fewer N-insertions in productive TCRs than the approximately 650-donor mean. A further reported finding was that TCR beta sequences accurately predicted the HLA-A and HLA-B alleles for most subjects in the first cohort. CMV serostatus was the only immune exposure information available for the cohort. Some IMGT-functional V segments, including TRBV6-2 and TRBV6-3, could not be told apart with the 87-base-pair reads, so those segments were excluded. Across donors, most TCR sequences were observed very rarely, whereas some public TCRs were present in many individuals. The classifier was reported to diagnose cytomegalovirus status with high specificity and sensitivity in both the original and validation cohorts. Correlated functional status among segregating V segments might be attributable to linkage disequilibrium, but an unknown experimental factor could not be ruled out. In a later analysis, HLA-associated TCR beta chains were found to be more clonally expanded and to have lower generation probabilities than equally common non-associated chains. A group of highly shared sequence variants was considered likely to be a technical artifact of the sequencing pipeline. A later analysis found that TCR association rates varied across HLA loci, with DRB1 alleles showing the most associated TCRs and HLA-C alleles the fewest. A total of fewer than 200 TCR beta chains were listed by the study as associated with cytomegalovirus.

Libraries were prepared through the immunoSEQ multiplex PCR assay. For the multiplex PCR, a mixture combining 60 forward primers for TCR Vbeta segments and 13 reverse primers for TCR Jbeta segments was used. Amplification of the CDR3 region of rearranged TCR beta genes was performed with a multiplex PCR assay on genomic DNA. On the Illumina HiSeq System, the amplified TCR beta libraries were sequenced as 87-base-pair reads. The paper's processing steps were these. In a later analysis, approximately 74 million unique TCR beta chains were counted across the approximately 670 repertoires, and around 11 million of these chains were shared by at least two donors. To remove PCR and sequencing errors, raw reads were error-corrected and collapsed into unique sequences using a nearest-neighbor algorithm that merged closely related sequences. CDR3 sequences were aligned to IMGT reference sequences to assign V, D and J gene segments. For a sequence to be retained, a match of at least six nucleotides to both a V gene segment and a J gene segment was required. Rearrangements were classified as productive when the CDR3 lacked stop codons and remained in frame with V and J, and all other rearrangements were classified as non-productive. CDR3 was defined according to IMGT convention as the region running from the second conserved V-encoded cysteine to the conserved J-encoded phenylalanine. The earlier analysis of some 550 of the donors excluded any sequence lacking an unambiguous match to a single V gene segment. An earlier analysis of several hundred of the donors classified V segments as functional when productive rearrangements were above 56.7% and as segregating when the standard deviation between donors was above 5%. A statistical classification framework was developed to diagnose cytomegalovirus status using the catalog of TCR beta chain sequences. V and J gene assignment, in a later analysis, came from comparing TCR nucleotide sequences with IMGT/GENE-DB human TR gene sequences. The TCRdist pipeline was used in a later analysis to assign CDR3 sequences and most-parsimonious VDJ recombination scenarios. In a later analysis, every TCR beta chain was defined by the combination of its CDR3 amino acid sequence and its V-gene family, and reads without a unique V-gene family were dropped. To address suspected cross-contamination and a sequencing artifact, a later analysis removed approximately 600 highly shared, low-generation-probability nucleotide sequences. In a later analysis, a clonal expansion index for each public chain was calculated from normalized within-repertoire ranks of inferred template counts. A later analysis computed generation probabilities with a VDJ recombination model fitted to out-of-frame rearrangements, and checked the results against IGoR. In a later analysis, hypergeometric tests were used to score TCR-TCR, TCR-HLA and TCR-CMV co-occurrence, with a repertoire-size bias correction applied to TCR pairs. To estimate false discovery rates, a later analysis permuted the HLA or CMV assignments 20 times. A later analysis grouped co-occurring TCRs with DBSCAN, adding TCRdist sequence similarity when clustering within HLA-allele-positive subsets. Repertoires with fewer than 30,000 or more than 120,000 public chains, plus five repertoires with anomalous nucleotide sharing, were excluded from co-occurrence clustering. TCRdb retrieved this table from immuneACCESS and kept in-frame rearrangements only. Not all clones are present; in checked studies, unresolved V genes account for under half, and no reason is known for the remainder. That table gives V, J and clone size, and the DNA gave D and trimming. The sample table contains roughly 180,000 clones; only one count was recorded for 76% of them. The biggest ten clones account for over 2% of the sample.

The V end loses 1 base and the J end loses 4 bases, and a stretch of 10 bases separates them. As encoded in the germline V gene, CDR1 is LGHNA while CDR2 is YSLEER. Taken from cysteine to phenylalanine, the CDR3 has 14 residues. The CDR3 DNA has 42 bases and is translated from base 1. In total, approximately 700 healthy bone marrow donors made up the cohort. Cohort members were all nominally healthy when sampled, although unrecorded immune exposures were likely present. The donor tested CMV seropositive and was one of the 289 seropositive cohort members. A peripheral blood sample was collected from each donor, and TCR beta sequencing was performed on peripheral blood mononuclear cells. The Qiagen DNeasy Blood Extraction Kit was used to extract genomic DNA from the blood cell samples.

The sample was PBMCs. Recombination linked TRBV4-3 to TRBJ1-1; a weak D assignment points to TRBD1 (5 bases agree). The source is a woman aged 25 to 39 in good health and CMV-seropositive. This receptor has the CDR3 CASSQGGVVTEAFF. Here is the DNA: TGCGCCAGCAGCCAAGGGGGGGTCGTCACTGAAGCTTTCTTT.